This T cell receptor beta chain was retrieved from a study of neurological immune-mediated disorders. General study results and limits: Phylogenetic grouping placed 18 of 34 multiple sclerosis patients' repertoires in one related-CDR3 cluster, a possible signature. No CDR3 amino acid sequences recurred among expanded clones across subjects, suggesting private repertoires in all groups. TCR clonal expansion peaked in HTLV-1-associated myelopathy patients and was lowest in multiple sclerosis patients.

Worth noting for this clonotype: Its antigen is not identified.

CDR3 size: 12 residues. Germline V gene data show CDR1 as KGHSH and CDR2 as LQKENI. Trimming stripped 8 bases from V and 1 base from J, with 8 bases between. Every sequencing run returned over 190 million TCR-beta sequences, which were derived from 15-18 subjects. Each CDR3 protein is one row after TCRdb ran MiXCR on the 5' RACE reads. This table has 55,000 to 85,000 distinct CDR3 sequences, approximately 3.3% appearing once. The sample consisted of PBMCs. The sequence derives from a woman aged 45-60 years with multiple sclerosis. This sequence joins TRBV18 and TRBJ1-1, with D unresolved. The CDR3 DNA is TGTGCCAGCACGTCTGGGAACACTGAAGCTTTCTTT. This encodes CASTSGNTEAFF.